Here is one TCR beta chain with its context. Other DNA sequences in this sample translate to the same CDR3. This sample is part of a study of shared clonotypes between healthy human individuals. Assay: immunoSEQ multiplex PCR; the TCRdb copy retains only in-frame clones and omits some. The top ten clones hold approximately 0.35% of a sample with fewer than 2.5 million clones, approximately 94% of them seen once. Germline V gene data show CDR1 as SGHRS and CDR2 as YFSETQ. After removal of 4 bases from V and 0 bases from J, the junction contained 6 bases not matched to a gene. The length of the CDR3 is 17 residues.

Sequencing was done on a sample of naive CD4+ T cells from PBMCs. As to subset: CD45RA+ positively selected. This TCR derives from a man aged 18 to 29 in good health. Some clones in this sample may be carry-over from other donors' samples. This chain joins TRBV5-1 and TRBJ2-1; TRBD2 agrees at 11 bases. CDR3 nucleotide sequence: TGCGCCAGCAGCCCCGGGACTAGCGGCAGCTCCTACAATGAGCAGTTCTTC. This encodes CASSPGTSGSSYNEQFF.